The 23 T cell receptor beta chains below come from one sample, sequenced in a study of blood T cell repertoires in COVID-19. Data came from immunoSEQ multiplex PCR; TCRdb stores just in-frame clones and leaves some out. The table includes approximately 100,000 clones, just under 85% detected once. Sample: peripheral blood. All receptors derive from an elderly woman with active or convalescent COVID-19.

This clone was found a few times. The rearrangement uses TRBV5-4 and TRBJ2-5; D is ambiguous. This CDR3 contains 12 residues. Trimming shortened V by 2 bases and J by 0 bases, and 2 bases separated the two germline ends. Germline CDR1 and CDR2: SGHNT and YYREEE (reference sequence). CDR3 residues: CASSFNQETQYF. CDR3 in DNA: TGTGCCAGCAGCTTCAACCAAGAGACCCAGTACTTC.

The chain carries TRBV6-5 and TRBJ2-4, with a possible D match to TRBD2 (6 bases). Germline CDR1 reads MNHEY; CDR2 reads SVGAGI. CDR3 length: 15 amino acids. Trimming cost V 7 bases and J 6 bases, with 19 bases left between them. The CDR3 is CASNPGRGLGNIQYF. The CDR3 region has the DNA TGTGCCAGCAATCCCGGGCGGGGCTTAGGAAACATTCAGTACTTC.

The genes are TRBV29-1 and TRBJ1-2, with D unclear. Germline V lookup: CDR1 SQVTM, CDR2 ANQGSEA. The CDR3 is made up of 11 amino acids. Trimming took off 4 bases at V and 6 bases at J, with 9 bases between the two ends. In DNA form, the CDR3 reads TGCAGCGTTGCGAGGAAAAATGGCTACACCTTC. It specifies CSVARKNGYTF.

The gene calls are TRBV14 and TRBJ2-4; TRBD1 is a possible D gene (6 bases). The CDR3 covers 18 residues. CDR1 is SGHDN, CDR2 FVKESK, per germline. Trimming took 0 bases from V and 0 from J, leaving 15 bases between them. CDR3 sequence (DNA): TGTGCCAGCAGCCAAGAGGCTCAGGCAGGGGTAGCCAAAAACATTCAGTACTTC. Translated: CASSQEAQAGVAKNIQYF.

The chain uses TRBV18 and TRBJ2-5; D uncertain. The CDR3 consists of 13 residues. Per the germline V gene, CDR1 is KGHSH and CDR2 is LQKENI. The V end was cut by 1 base, the J end by 2 bases, with 5 bases between. The DNA for the CDR3 is TGTGCCAGCTCACCACTCCGGCAAGAGACCCAGTACTTC. Protein: CASSPLRQETQYF.

The DNA for the CDR3 is TGTGCCACCAGTGATTCCCTAGCGGGGGTGGTTGAGACCCAGTACTTC. Translation gives CATSDSLAGVVETQYF. V usage is TRBV24-1 and J usage is TRBJ2-5, with TRBD2 matching over 10 bases. V lost 2 bases, J lost 5 bases, and 7 bases stayed unmatched. The CDR3 is 16 residues long. Germline V gene lookup returns CDR1 KGHDR and CDR2 SFDVKD.

Points on this clone: This specimen includes other DNA sequences encoding the same CDR3. V and J are TRBV28 and TRBJ2-7; D unclear. The V end was cut by 1 base, the J end by 3 bases, with 4 bases between. The germline V gene encodes CDR1 MDHEN and CDR2 SYDVKM. The CDR3 runs 12 residues. CDR3 sequence: CASSLSGYEQYF. The CDR3 DNA reads as TGTGCCAGCAGTTTATCCGGCTACGAGCAGTACTTC.

This rearrangement joins TRBV2 to TRBJ2-3, with D possibly matching TRBD2 (6 bases). V was cut by 7 bases and J by 1 base, with 12 bases left in between. Germline-derived CDR1 and CDR2 are SNHLY and FYNNEI. The CDR3 runs to 14 residues. CDR3 sequence (DNA): TGTGCCAGCACGGGCGGGACTGGCACAGATACGCAGTATTTT. It encodes CASTGGTGTDTQYF.

The CDR3: CASSLGQAINQPQHF. The CDR3 region has the DNA TGTGCCAGCAGCCTAGGACAGGCCATCAATCAGCCCCAGCATTTT. V usage is TRBV5-6 and J usage is TRBJ1-5, with 7 bases matching TRBD1. CDR1 is SGHDT and CDR2 is YYEEEE in the germline V gene. The trim removed 4 bases at V and 3 bases at J, leaving 7 bases unmatched. This CDR3 spans 15 amino acids.

The genes are TRBV7-2 and TRBJ1-5, with a weak D call TRBD1 (5 bases). There are 14 residues in the CDR3. The V end was cut by 4 bases, the J end by 3 bases, with 10 bases between. Germline CDR1 is SGHTA and CDR2 is FQGNSA. This CDR3 reads CASSSGLLNQPQHF. The CDR3 bases are TGTGCCAGCAGCTCGGGACTCCTCAATCAGCCCCAGCATTTT.

This clone was observed a handful of times. This rearrangement joins TRBV28 to TRBJ1-1, with D possibly being TRBD1 (5 bases). The germline V gene encodes CDR1 MDHEN and CDR2 SYDVKM. V dropped 2 bases and J dropped 5 bases, with 15 bases sitting between them. The CDR3 covers 15 residues. The CDR3 nucleotides read TGTGCCAGCAGTTTAGCCGGGGGGGTGCGGACTGAAGCTTTCTTT. It encodes CASSLAGGVRTEAFF. Complete variable domain (other parts from reference TRBV28 and TRBJ1-1): DVKVTQSSRYLVKRTGEKVFLECVQDMDHENMFWYRQDPGLGLRLIYFSYDVKMKEKGDIPEGYSVSREKKERFSLILESASTNQTSMYLCASSLAGGVRTEAFFGQGTRLTVV.

This chain joins TRBV28 and TRBJ2-7; 7 bases are shared with TRBD2. With 6 bases clipped from V and 2 bases from J, the junction kept 13 bases outside the gene matches. This CDR3 region has 16 residues. The germline V gene has CDR1 MDHEN and CDR2 SYDVKM. The CDR3 nucleotides read TGTGCCAGCAGCTCCTGGAGGGGCGGGAGACCCTACGAGCAGTACTTC. This translates into CASSSWRGGRPYEQYF.

This clone was picked up a small number of times. This chain joins TRBV2 and TRBJ2-5, with D unresolved. Germline V gene sequence: CDR1 SNHLY, CDR2 FYNNEI. The V end was cut by 4 bases, the J end by 5 bases, with 5 bases between. This CDR3 spans 11 amino acids. The CDR3 reads CASSAGETQYF. CDR3 sequence (DNA): TGTGCCAGCAGTGCCGGGGAGACCCAGTACTTC.

The chain links TRBV29-1 to TRBJ2-7; 7 bases are shared with TRBD2. CDR3 length: 12 residues. Germline V gene sequence: CDR1 SQVTM, CDR2 ANQGSEA. CDR3 coding DNA: TGCATCTGGGGGGGTGACGGGAGAGAGCAGTACTTC. The encoded protein is CIWGGDGREQYF.

The chain couples TRBV20-1 to TRBJ1-2; possible D gene TRBD1, 5 bases. CDR1 and CDR2 from the germline V gene are DFQATT and SNEGSKA (reference sequence). Deletions cut 7 bases from V and 8 bases from J, with 14 bases between. This CDR3 has 11 residues. Here the CDR3 DNA reads TGCAGTGGATGGGCGGGACGCGGCTACACCTTC. Its protein is CSGWAGRGYTF.

The gene calls are TRBV4-3 and TRBJ2-1; no firm D call. Trimming cost V 1 base and J 0 bases, with 16 bases left between them. The CDR3 spans 18 residues. Germline V gene lookup returns CDR1 LGHNA and CDR2 YSLEER. The CDR3 loop reads CASSQGWRSESSYNEQFF. CDR3 bases: TGCGCCAGCAGCCAAGGATGGAGAAGCGAGAGCTCCTACAATGAGCAGTTCTTC.

The chain joins TRBV4-1 to TRBJ1-1, with 10 bases identical to TRBD1. This CDR3 comprises 15 residues. The V gene's germline CDR1 is MGHRA and CDR2 YSYEKL. The trim removed 4 bases at V and 2 bases at J, leaving 4 bases unmatched. This CDR3 reads CASSRGTGDNTEAFF. The CDR3 region has the DNA TGCGCCAGCAGCCGGGGGACAGGGGACAACACTGAAGCTTTCTTT.

The chain combines TRBV28 with TRBJ1-5; the D is unclear. Germline V CDR1 and CDR2: MDHEN, SYDVKM. V was pared by 8 bases and J by 2 bases, with 7 bases between. The CDR3 is 12 residues long. CDR3 sequence: CASLEGNQPQHF. For the CDR3, the DNA is TGTGCCAGCCTTGAGGGCAATCAGCCCCAGCATTTT.

V and J are TRBV5-6 and TRBJ2-2; 10 bases line up with TRBD2. V shed 2 bases and J 0 bases; nucleotides not matched to a gene: 7. The CDR3 has 18 residues. Germline loops: CDR1 SGHDT, CDR2 YYEEEE. The CDR3 loop is CASSFPPSGGSNTGELFF. The CDR3 DNA reads as TGTGCCAGCAGCTTCCCCCCTAGCGGGGGTTCGAACACCGGGGAGCTGTTTTTT.

This clone was seen only once. V is TRBV2 and J is TRBJ2-7, with TRBD1 matching over 11 bases. V shed 5 bases, J shed 1 base, and the junction held 4 bases outside the gene matches. This CDR3 has 15 amino acids. Germline CDR1 is SNHLY and CDR2 is FYNNEI. CDR3 sequence: CASSRGTGGSYEQYF. DNA of the CDR3: TGTGCCAGCAGTCGCGGGACAGGGGGTTCCTACGAGCAGTACTTC.

The J gene is TRBJ2-5, the V gene TRBV24-1; 8 nucleotides agree with TRBD2. Losses at the gene ends were 7 bases for V and 7 bases for J; bases not matched to a gene: 7. The CDR3 spans 13 residues. Germline CDR1 KGHDR, CDR2 SFDVKD. CDR3 protein: CATSREGIGTQYF. CDR3 in DNA: TGTGCCACCAGCCGGGAGGGGATTGGGACCCAGTACTTC.

J is TRBJ1-1 and V is TRBV11-3; 7 bases line up with TRBD1. The CDR3 length is 14 residues. Looked up from germline, CDR1 is SGHNT and CDR2 is YENEEA. Trimming took 4 bases from V and 1 from J; bases not matched to a gene: 3. CDR3 DNA: TGTGCCAGCAGCTCCGGGACAGAGAACACTGAAGCTTTCTTT. The encoded protein is CASSSGTENTEAFF.

CDR3 nucleotide sequence: TGTGCCAGCAGTTACCCGATAAGAACCGGGACAGGCAAAAACATTCAGTACTTC. Translation gives CASSYPIRTGTGKNIQYF. The V gene is TRBV6-2 or TRBV6-3, the J gene TRBJ2-4, with 8 bases identical to TRBD1. The CDR3 spans 18 residues. Germline CDR1 MNHEY, CDR2 SVGEGT. J lost 3 bases, V lost 2 bases, and 12 bases had no gene match.